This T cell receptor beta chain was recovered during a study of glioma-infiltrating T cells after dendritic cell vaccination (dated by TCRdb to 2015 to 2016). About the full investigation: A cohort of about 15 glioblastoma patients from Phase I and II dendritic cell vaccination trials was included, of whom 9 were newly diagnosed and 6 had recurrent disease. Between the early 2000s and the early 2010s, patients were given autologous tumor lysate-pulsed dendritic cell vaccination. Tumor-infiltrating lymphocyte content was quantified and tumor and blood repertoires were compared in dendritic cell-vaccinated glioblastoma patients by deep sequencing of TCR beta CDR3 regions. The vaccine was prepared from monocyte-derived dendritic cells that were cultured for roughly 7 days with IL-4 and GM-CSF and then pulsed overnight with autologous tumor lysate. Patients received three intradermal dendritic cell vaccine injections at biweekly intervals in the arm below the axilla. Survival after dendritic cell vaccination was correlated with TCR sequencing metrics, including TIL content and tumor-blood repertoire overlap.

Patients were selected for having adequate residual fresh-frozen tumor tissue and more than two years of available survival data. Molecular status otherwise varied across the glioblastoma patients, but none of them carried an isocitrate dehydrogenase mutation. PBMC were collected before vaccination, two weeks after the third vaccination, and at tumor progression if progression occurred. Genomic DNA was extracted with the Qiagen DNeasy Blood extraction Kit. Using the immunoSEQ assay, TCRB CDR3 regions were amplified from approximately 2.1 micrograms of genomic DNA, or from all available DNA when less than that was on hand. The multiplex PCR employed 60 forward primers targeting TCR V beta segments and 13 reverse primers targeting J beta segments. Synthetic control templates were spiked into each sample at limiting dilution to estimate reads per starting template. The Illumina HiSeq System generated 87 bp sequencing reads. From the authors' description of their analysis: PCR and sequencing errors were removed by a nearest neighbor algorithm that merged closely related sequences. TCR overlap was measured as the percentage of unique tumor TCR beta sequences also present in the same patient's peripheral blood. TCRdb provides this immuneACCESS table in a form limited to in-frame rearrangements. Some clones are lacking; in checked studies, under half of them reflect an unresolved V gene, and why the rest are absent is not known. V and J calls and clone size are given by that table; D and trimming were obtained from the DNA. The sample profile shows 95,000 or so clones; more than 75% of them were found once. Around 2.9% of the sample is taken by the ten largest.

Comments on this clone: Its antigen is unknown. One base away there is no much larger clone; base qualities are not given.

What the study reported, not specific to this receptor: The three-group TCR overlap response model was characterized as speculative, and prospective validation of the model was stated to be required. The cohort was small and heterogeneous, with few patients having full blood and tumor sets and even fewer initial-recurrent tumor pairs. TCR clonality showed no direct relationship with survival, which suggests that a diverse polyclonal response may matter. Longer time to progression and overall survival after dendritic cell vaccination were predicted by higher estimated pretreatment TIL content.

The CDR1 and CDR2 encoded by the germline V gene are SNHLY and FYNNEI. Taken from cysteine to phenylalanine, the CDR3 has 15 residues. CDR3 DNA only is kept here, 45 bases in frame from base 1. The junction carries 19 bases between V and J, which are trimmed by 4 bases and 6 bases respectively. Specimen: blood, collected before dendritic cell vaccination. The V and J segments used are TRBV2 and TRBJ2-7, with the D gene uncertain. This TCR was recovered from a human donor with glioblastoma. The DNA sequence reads TGTGCCAGCAGTGTCCTCCTTGGGCAGTTCGGCGAGCAGTACTTC. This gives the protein CASSVLLGQFGEQYF.